The source of this T cell receptor (beta chain) is a study of T cell responses to AZD1222 COVID-19 vaccine (dated by TCRdb to the early 2020s). Regarding the study in general: AZD1222 recipients whose second dose came at about 4 weeks and those whose second dose came at about 12 weeks were combined into one group, since spike-specific TCR depth and breadth did not differ between the two schedules. Enrollment into the trials was organized by age into subgroups of 18-55, 56-69 and 70-plus years, and those subgroups contained approximately 160, 26 and 62 TCR-sequenced participants, respectively. A total of approximately 240 trial participants underwent TCR sequencing, of whom some 210 received two doses of AZD1222 and some 25 received two doses of the MenACWY control vaccine. On the study overall, not on this receptor specifically: In the small 56-69-year group, the increase in depth fell short of significance, most likely because of low power. Participants were mostly white British and included more females than males, and it was suggested by the authors that clonal diversity may have been underestimated. After two AZD1222 doses, both the breadth and the depth of spike-specific TCRs were significantly higher than at day 0 and than in MenACWY recipients. Conclusions about previously exposed vaccinees are limited because only six or seven AZD1222 recipients were SARS-CoV-2 seropositive at baseline. Reportedly, almost half of the unique spike-specific TCRs recognized epitopes lying outside the regions that are mutated in the B.1.351 and B.1.1.7 variants. Because no day 14 peak-response samples were available, repertoires were characterized only after the peak T cell response. The vaccine-associated CD4 TCRs covered the entire spike protein, and the dominant responses fell in regions 160-218 and 743-854.

The sample's time point, from its label and the paper: baseline before first vaccination. Samples from vaccinated people were obtained from the UK trials COV001 and COV002, which included a single-blind randomized controlled phase 2/3 trial of AZD1222 (ChAdOx1 nCoV-19) in healthy adults. For TCRbeta chain sequencing, PBMC samples from trial participants were taken at day 0 and at day 28 after the second dose. From its cysteine to its phenylalanine, the CDR3 spans 16 amino acids. Only the CDR3 portion is preserved as DNA: 48 bases, with reading frame beginning at the first base. Based on the germline V gene, the CDR1 and CDR2 sequences are SGHAT and FQNNGV. V lost 3 bases and J lost 4 bases; the stretch between them is 15 bases long. The CDR3 regions of human TCRbeta chains were analyzed by immunosequencing. Turning to the authors' computational methods: TCRs in the repertoires were matched against a reference library of SARS-CoV-2-specific TCRs that had been generated with the MIRA antigen-specificity platform. Breadth was defined as the fraction of unique TCRs that were SARS-CoV-2-associated, and depth was defined as the fraction of total T cells that were SARS-CoV-2-associated. Using the MIRA data, every spike-specific TCR was mapped to the spike region that the TCR reacted to and assigned to either a CD4 or a CD8 class. Log10-transformed breadth and depth values were compared by one-way ANOVA with Sidak's multiple comparisons tests. TCRdb holds this immuneACCESS table with in-frame rearrangements only. Some clones are missing; in checked studies, unresolved V genes explain under half, and the rest has no known cause. That table gives V, J and clone size, and the DNA gave D and trimming. For this sample there are roughly 140,000 clones; under 95% appear just once. 5% of the sample is taken by the ten largest.

A note on this clone: This clone's antigen is unknown. No base quality information exists; no much larger clone differs at one position.

The receptor's source is an adult in good health. The rearrangement joined TRBV11-2 to TRBJ2-2; a tentative D call is TRBD1 (5 bases match). The sample here was peripheral blood, taken on day 0 of AZD1222 vaccination. CDR3 region: CASSFQGPSGTGELFF. The DNA sequence is as follows: TGTGCCAGCAGCTTTCAGGGCCCCTCGGGCACCGGGGAGCTGTTTTTT. With the rest looked up from the reference TRBV11-2 and TRBJ2-2 genes rather than sequenced, the full variable domain is EAGVAQSPRYKIIEKRQSVAFWCNPISGHATLYWYQQILGQGPKLLIQFQNNGVVDDSQLPKDRFSAERLKGVDSTLKIQPAKLEDSAVYLCASSFQGPSGTGELFFGEGSRLTVL.